This TCR beta chain was recorded in a study of CD8 T cells in Susac syndrome. Study-level results: There was no clonal expansion in the CD4+ T cell repertoires of Susac syndrome.

To note about this clonotype: Its matching antigen is unknown.

The CDR3 is 14 residues long. V was cut by 2 bases and J by 0 bases, with 7 bases left in between. Germline V gene lookup returns CDR1 SGHAT and CDR2 FQNNGV. RNA totalling 0.5 to 1 ug underwent reverse transcription with random hexamers. TCRdb analysed the immunoSEQ multiplex PCR reads with MiXCR anew, one entry per CDR3 protein. The data hold 150,000 to 200,000 distinct CDR3 sequences, with nearly 97% observed a single time. In contrast to the negatively isolated CD8+ and CD4+ T cells, TEMRA cells were FACS-enriched. The sequenced sample was CD4+ T cells from PBMCs. The chain combines TRBV11-2 with TRBJ2-5; no clear D gene. This TCR came from a human donor with Susac syndrome. For the CDR3, the DNA is TGTGCCAGCAGCTTAACAACTAACCAAGAGACCCAGTACTTC. Its protein product is CASSLTTNQETQYF.